A selection of T cell receptor beta chains follows, all from one sample in a study of CD4+ T cells in melanoma. TCRdb's copy holds only in-frame clones and misses some; the assay was immunoSEQ multiplex PCR. The sample records around 15,000 clones, roughly 76% being singletons. Input material: cells from a culture (not recorded whether cultured in vitro). The receptor source for this set is a human donor with melanoma. The CDR3 runs from the conserved cysteine through the conserved F or W. D genes are given only for firm matches. Some rows have no size entry. The others give once, few or many, or a class for an expanded clone.

CDR3,DNA,J,size,V,D
CASRTTLNQPQHF,TGTGCCAGCAGAACCACCCTGAATCAGCCCCAGCATTTT,TRBJ1-5,NA,TRBV6-1,NA
CASSFRRAKRETGELFF,TGTGCCAGCAGCTTCCGGAGAGCTAAAAGGGAGACCGGGGAGCTGTTTTTT,TRBJ2-2,NA,TRBV7-9,NA
CASTRAGDPSNTGELFF,TGCGCCAGTACTAGAGCGGGGGACCCGTCGAACACCGGGGAGCTGTTTTTT,TRBJ2-2,NA,TRBV4-1,TRBD2
CASSLSLAGSTDTQYF,TGCGCCAGCAGCCTGAGTTTAGCGGGGAGCACAGATACGCAGTATTTT,TRBJ2-3,NA,TRBV5-1,TRBD2
CASRDPGQGNYGYTF,TGTGCCAGCAGGGACCCGGGACAGGGGAACTATGGCTACACCTTC,TRBJ1-2,once,TRBV6-5,TRBD1
CAISQQIRSYEQYF,TGTGCCATCAGCCAACAGATTCGTTCCTACGAGCAGTACTTC,TRBJ2-7,few,TRBV10-3,NA
CASSLPPGQGRPGNTIYF,TGCGCCAGCAGCCTACCTCCGGGACAGGGGCGTCCTGGAAACACCATATATTTT,TRBJ1-3,NA,TRBV5-1,TRBD1
CASSMQVNYGYTF,TGTGCCAGTAGTATGCAGGTTAACTATGGCTACACCTTC,TRBJ1-2,NA,TRBV19,NA
CASSQGRAHRNTEAFF,TGCGCCAGCAGCCAAGGTCGGGCACACCGGAACACTGAAGCTTTCTTT,TRBJ1-1,NA,TRBV4-1,NA
CASKTWDTGELFF,TGTGCCAGCAAGACGTGGGACACCGGGGAGCTGTTTTTT,TRBJ2-2,NA,TRBV13,NA
CASSLGATVTGSPLHF,TGTGCCAGCAGCCTAGGCGCGACAGTTACGGGTTCACCCCTCCACTTT,TRBJ1-6,once,TRBV11-2,NA
CASSQDFRGHTEAFF,TGTGCCAGCAGCCAAGATTTCAGGGGGCACACTGAAGCTTTCTTT,TRBJ1-1,NA,TRBV4-2,TRBD1
CASSWQTRTGVQPQHF,TGTGCCAGCAGCTGGCAGACCCGAACAGGGGTCCAGCCCCAGCATTTT,TRBJ1-5,NA,TRBV13,TRBD1
CAWSSWQLNEKLFF,TGTGCCTGGAGTTCTTGGCAGCTTAATGAAAAACTGTTTTTT,TRBJ1-4,NA,TRBV30,NA
CAFQLGTGNSPLHF,TGTGCCTTTCAACTCGGGACAGGGAATTCACCCCTCCACTTT,TRBJ1-6,NA,TRBV30,TRBD1
CASSERDPVTSSYNEQFF,TGTGCCAGCAGTGAACGGGACCCAGTTACAAGCTCCTACAATGAGCAGTTCTTC,TRBJ2-1,NA,TRBV2,NA
CAISTVNEQFF,TGTGCCATCAGTACTGTGAATGAGCAGTTCTTC,TRBJ2-1,NA,TRBV10-3,NA
CASSLTGTGQPNTEAFF,TGTGCCAGCTCACTTACCGGGACAGGGCAACCGAACACTGAAGCTTTCTTT,TRBJ1-1,NA,TRBV18,TRBD1
CASSPSGGTEAFF,TGTGCCAGCTCACCATCAGGGGGCACTGAAGCTTTCTTT,TRBJ1-1,NA,TRBV18,TRBD1
CASSLSRGHGYTF,TGTGCCAGCAGCTTGTCCAGGGGCCATGGCTACACCTTC,TRBJ1-2,NA,TRBV5-4,NA
CATVGDRGSYNSPLHF,TGTGCCACCGTCGGGGACAGGGGTTCCTATAATTCACCCCTCCACTTT,TRBJ1-6,NA,TRBV2,TRBD1
CASSYREAHYNQPQHF,TGTGCCAGCAGTTACAGGGAGGCCCACTATAATCAGCCCCAGCATTTT,TRBJ1-5,NA,TRBV6-6,NA
CASSRQALLNYGYTF,TGTGCCAGCAGTCGACAGGCCCTTCTTAACTATGGCTACACCTTC,TRBJ1-2,NA,TRBV7-8,NA
CASSLVAGINYEQYF,TGTGCCAGCAGCTTAGTTGCCGGGATCAACTACGAGCAGTACTTC,TRBJ2-7,NA,TRBV7-2,NA
CASSLEQDSPLHF,TGTGCCAGCAGCTTAGAGCAGGATTCACCCCTCCACTTT,TRBJ1-6,NA,TRBV7-2,NA
CASSSQLRETQYF,TGTGCCAGCAGTTCACAGCTTAGAGAGACCCAGTACTTC,TRBJ2-5,NA,TRBV6-1,NA
CASNMIDRPYGYTF,TGTGCCAGTAATATGATCGACAGGCCCTATGGCTACACCTTC,TRBJ1-2,NA,TRBV19,NA
CASSSWTGDYGYTF,TGTGCCAGTAGCAGCTGGACAGGGGACTATGGCTACACCTTC,TRBJ1-2,NA,TRBV19,TRBD1
CASSLIQGAGNTIYF,TGTGCCAGCAGCTTAATCCAGGGCGCTGGAAACACCATATATTTT,TRBJ1-3,NA,TRBV11-2,NA
CASSLVWQGARSSTDTQYF,TGTGCCAGCAGCTTGGTTTGGCAGGGGGCCCGATCTAGCACAGATACGCAGTATTTT,TRBJ2-3,few,TRBV5-6,TRBD1
CATSRDLGRNYEQYF,TGTGCCACCAGCAGAGATCTGGGCAGAAACTACGAGCAGTACTTC,TRBJ2-7,NA,TRBV15,NA
CSVDTSRSGYTF,TGCAGCGTTGATACCTCTAGGAGCGGCTACACCTTC,TRBJ1-2,NA,TRBV29-1,NA
CSAKRTGTYGYTF,TGCAGCGCAAAGAGGACAGGGACCTATGGCTACACCTTC,TRBJ1-2,NA,TRBV29-1,TRBD1
CARQGSDTQYF,TGTGCCAGACAGGGCTCAGATACGCAGTATTTT,TRBJ2-3,NA,TRBV2,NA
CASSQEAMPANTGELFF,TGCGCCAGCAGCCAAGAGGCGATGCCCGCGAACACCGGGGAGCTGTTTTTT,TRBJ2-2,NA,TRBV4-1,NA
CSVVRTGVGGYTF,TGCAGCGTTGTTCGGACAGGAGTCGGTGGCTACACCTTC,TRBJ1-2,NA,TRBV29-1,TRBD1
CASSGNGGAGRIEQFF,TGTGCCAGCAGTGGGAACGGGGGGGCAGGTCGTATTGAGCAGTTCTTC,TRBJ2-1,few,TRBV2,TRBD2
CASTAGAGYGYTF,TGTGCCAGCACGGCGGGGGCGGGCTATGGCTACACCTTC,TRBJ1-2,NA,TRBV2,NA
CASSLGRGEKLFF,TGTGCCAGCAGCTTGGGCAGGGGTGAAAAACTGTTTTTT,TRBJ1-4,NA,TRBV5-4,NA
CASSSRATGKNIQYF,TGTGCCAGCAGCTCCCGGGCGACAGGGAAAAACATTCAGTACTTC,TRBJ2-4,once,TRBV11-3,TRBD1
CASSEKSMGGAASPPHF,TGTGCCAGCAGTGAAAAGTCGATGGGGGGGGCTGCTTCACCCCCCCACTTT,TRBJ1-6,NA,TRBV6-1,NA
CASSRQGYGYTF,TGTGCCAGCAGTCGGCAGGGGTATGGCTACACCTTC,TRBJ1-2,NA,TRBV6-1,NA
CASSQVGQKGNQPQHF,TGTGCCAGCAGCCAAGTCGGACAGAAGGGCAATCAGCCCCAGCATTTT,TRBJ1-5,NA,TRBV4-2,NA
CASSEGTGSSYNEQFF,TGTGCCAGCAGTGAAGGAACAGGGTCCTCCTACAATGAGCAGTTCTTC,TRBJ2-1,NA,TRBV6-1,NA
CASSQAGVHTEAFF,TGTGCCAGCAGCCAAGCAGGAGTCCACACTGAAGCTTTCTTT,TRBJ1-1,NA,TRBV14,NA
CASSPSTGYNSPLHF,TGTGCCAGCAGCCCATCGACAGGGTATAATTCACCCCTCCACTTT,TRBJ1-6,NA,TRBV5-5,TRBD1
CASILTTLNTGELFF,TGTGCCAGCATCCTGACTACCCTGAACACCGGGGAGCTGTTTTTT,TRBJ2-2,once,TRBV7-9,NA
CAIRRGPAAAGNTIYF,TGTGCCATCAGACGGGGGCCGGCAGCAGCTGGAAACACCATATATTTT,TRBJ1-3,NA,TRBV10-3,NA
CASSLGGIAGETQYF,TGTGCCAGCAGCTTAGGGGGGATTGCCGGAGAGACCCAGTACTTC,TRBJ2-5,NA,TRBV7-9,NA
CASGLVLTRDRDDEQYF,TGTGCTAGTGGTTTGGTCCTGACCCGGGACAGGGATGACGAGCAGTACTTC,TRBJ2-7,NA,TRBV12-5,TRBD1
CASSLTGQSYTEAFF,TGTGCCAGCAGCTTAACGGGACAGAGTTACACTGAAGCTTTCTTT,TRBJ1-1,NA,TRBV7-3,TRBD1
CASSFGSSYNSPLHF,TGTGCCAGCAGTTTTGGGAGCTCCTATAATTCACCCCTCCACTTT,TRBJ1-6,NA,TRBV6-6,NA
CASSYSRGLAAEAFF,TGTGCCAGCAGTTACTCGAGAGGGTTAGCGGCAGAAGCTTTCTTT,TRBJ1-1,few,TRBV6-5,NA
CASSQGTLNEKLFF,TGCGCCAGCAGCCAAGGTACCTTGAATGAAAAACTGTTTTTT,TRBJ1-4,NA,TRBV4-1,NA
CASSLQPAGGRFSNEQFF,TGTGCCAGCAGCTTACAGCCCGCGGGGGGGCGGTTCAGCAATGAGCAGTTCTTC,TRBJ2-1,NA,TRBV7-2,TRBD2
CASSQGRLGYGYTF,TGCGCCAGCAGCCAAGGGAGGTTGGGCTATGGCTACACCTTC,TRBJ1-2,NA,TRBV4-1,NA
CASSLEGGGQPQHF,TGCGCCAGCAGCTTGGAGGGGGGCGGTCAGCCCCAGCATTTT,TRBJ1-5,few,TRBV5-1,NA
CARLGPSGGYTF,TGCGCCAGACTCGGGCCCTCGGGTGGCTACACCTTC,TRBJ1-2,few,TRBV10-1,NA
CSGGLRGTQYF,TGCAGTGGGGGGCTTCGGGGGACCCAGTACTTC,TRBJ2-5,few,TRBV20-1,NA
CASRDEGGNYEQYF,TGCGCCAGCAGGGACGAGGGGGGGAACTACGAGCAGTACTTC,TRBJ2-7,NA,TRBV5-1,NA